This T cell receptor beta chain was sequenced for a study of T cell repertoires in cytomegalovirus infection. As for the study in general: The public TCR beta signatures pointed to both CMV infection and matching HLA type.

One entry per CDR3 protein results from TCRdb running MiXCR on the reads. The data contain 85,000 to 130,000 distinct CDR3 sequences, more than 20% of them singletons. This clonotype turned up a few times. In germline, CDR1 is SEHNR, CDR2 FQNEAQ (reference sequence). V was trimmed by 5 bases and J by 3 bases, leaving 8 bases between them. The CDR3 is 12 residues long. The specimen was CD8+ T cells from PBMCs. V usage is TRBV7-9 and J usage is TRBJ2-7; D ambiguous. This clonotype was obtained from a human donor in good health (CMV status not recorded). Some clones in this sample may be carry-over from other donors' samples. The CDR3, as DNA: TGTGCCAGCAGCGCCGACAACTACGAGCAGTACTTC. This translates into CASSADNYEQYF.